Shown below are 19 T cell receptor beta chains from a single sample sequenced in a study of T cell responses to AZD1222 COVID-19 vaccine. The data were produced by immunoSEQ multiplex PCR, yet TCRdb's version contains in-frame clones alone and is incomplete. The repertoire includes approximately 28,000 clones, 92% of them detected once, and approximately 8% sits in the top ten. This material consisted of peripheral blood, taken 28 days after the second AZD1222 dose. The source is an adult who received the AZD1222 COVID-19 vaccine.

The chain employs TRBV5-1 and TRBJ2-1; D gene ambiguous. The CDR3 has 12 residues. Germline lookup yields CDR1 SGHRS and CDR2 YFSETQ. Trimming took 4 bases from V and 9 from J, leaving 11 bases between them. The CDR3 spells CASSPVPGEQFF. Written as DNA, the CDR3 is TGCGCCAGCAGCCCAGTCCCCGGTGAGCAGTTCTTC.

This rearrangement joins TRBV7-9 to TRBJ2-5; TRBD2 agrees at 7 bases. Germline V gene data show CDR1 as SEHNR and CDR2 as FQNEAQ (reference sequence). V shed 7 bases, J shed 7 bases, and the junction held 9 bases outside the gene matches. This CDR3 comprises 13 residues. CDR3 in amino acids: CASIWGGGGTQYF. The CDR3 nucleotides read TGTGCCAGCATCTGGGGAGGCGGGGGGACCCAGTACTTC.

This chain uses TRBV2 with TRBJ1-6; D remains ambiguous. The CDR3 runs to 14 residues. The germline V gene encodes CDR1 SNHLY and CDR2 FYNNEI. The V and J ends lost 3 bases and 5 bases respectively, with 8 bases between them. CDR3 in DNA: TGTGCCAGCAGTGACAGTGCTCATAATTCACCCCTCCACTTT. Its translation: CASSDSAHNSPLHF.

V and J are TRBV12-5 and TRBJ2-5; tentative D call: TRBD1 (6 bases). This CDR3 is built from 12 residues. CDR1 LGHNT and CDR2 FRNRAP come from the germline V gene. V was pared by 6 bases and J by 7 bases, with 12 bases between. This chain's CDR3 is CASGPIGGTQYF. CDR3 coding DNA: TGTGCTAGTGGCCCAATAGGGGGGACCCAGTACTTC.

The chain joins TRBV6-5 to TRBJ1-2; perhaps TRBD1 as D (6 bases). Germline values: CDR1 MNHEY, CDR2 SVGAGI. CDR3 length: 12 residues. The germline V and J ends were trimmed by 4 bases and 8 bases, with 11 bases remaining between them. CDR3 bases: TGTGCCAGCAGTTCCCTCGGGGGCGGCTACACCTTC. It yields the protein CASSSLGGGYTF.

CDR3 protein: CASSPRVWDSQSPLHF. The CDR3 DNA sequence: TGTGCCAGCAGCCCCCGAGTCTGGGACAGTCAGTCACCCCTCCACTTT. The rearrangement links TRBV7-2 to TRBJ1-6; 7 bases are shared with TRBD1. Germline V lookup: CDR1 SGHTA, CDR2 FQGNSA. Germline trimming cut 5 bases from V and 10 bases from J; bases unmatched to any gene: 14. The CDR3 loop spans 16 amino acids. The full variable domain, its missing parts supplied by reference TRBV7-2 and TRBJ1-6, is GAGVSQSPSNKVTEKGKDVELRCDPISGHTALYWYRQSLGQGLEFLIYFQGNSAPDKSGLPSDRFSAERTGGSVSTLTIQRTQQEDSAVYLCASSPRVWDSQSPLHFGNGTRLTVT.

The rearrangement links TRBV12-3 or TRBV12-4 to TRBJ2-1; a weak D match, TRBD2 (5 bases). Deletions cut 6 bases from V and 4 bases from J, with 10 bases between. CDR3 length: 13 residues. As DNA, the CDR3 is TGTGCCAGCAGGAGGGCAGAATACAATGAGCAGTTCTTC. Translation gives CASRRAEYNEQFF.

The CDR3 reads CASSPGRENTEAFF. The CDR3 DNA reads TGTGCCAGCTCACCCGGCAGGGAGAACACTGAAGCTTTCTTT. This sequence joins TRBV18 and TRBJ1-1; tentatively, D is TRBD1 (5 bases). Germline V gene sequence: CDR1 KGHSH, CDR2 LQKENI. The CDR3 extends over 14 amino acids. V was clipped by 3 bases and J by 1 base, with 9 bases between them.

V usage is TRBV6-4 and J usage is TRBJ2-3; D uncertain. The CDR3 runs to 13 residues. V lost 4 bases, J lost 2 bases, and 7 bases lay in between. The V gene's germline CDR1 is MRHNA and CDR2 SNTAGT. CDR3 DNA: TGTGCCAGCAGTGCCCGGGCCACAGATACGCAGTATTTT. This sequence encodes CASSARATDTQYF.

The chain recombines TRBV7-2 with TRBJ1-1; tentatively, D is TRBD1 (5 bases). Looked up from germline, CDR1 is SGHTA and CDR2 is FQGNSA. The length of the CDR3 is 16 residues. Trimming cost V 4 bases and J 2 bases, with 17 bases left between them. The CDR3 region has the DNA TGTGCCAGCAGCTCTCAGCCCGGGACGGTAAACACTGAAGCTTTCTTT. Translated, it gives CASSSQPGTVNTEAFF.

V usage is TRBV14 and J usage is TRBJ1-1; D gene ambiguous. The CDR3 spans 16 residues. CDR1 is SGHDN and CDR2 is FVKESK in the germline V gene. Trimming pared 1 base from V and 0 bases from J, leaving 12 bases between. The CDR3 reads CASSQVTGRMNTEAFF. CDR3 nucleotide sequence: TGTGCCAGCAGCCAAGTGACGGGCAGGATGAACACTGAAGCTTTCTTT.

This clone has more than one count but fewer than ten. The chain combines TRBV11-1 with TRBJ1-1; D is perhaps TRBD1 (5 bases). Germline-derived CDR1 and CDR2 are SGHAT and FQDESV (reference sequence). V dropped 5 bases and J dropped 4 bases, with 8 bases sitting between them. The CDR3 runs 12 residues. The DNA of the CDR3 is TGTGCCAGCAGCGCAGGGATCACTGAAGCTTTCTTT. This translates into CASSAGITEAFF. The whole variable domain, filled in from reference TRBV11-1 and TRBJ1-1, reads EAEVAQSPRYKITEKSQAVAFWCDPISGHATLYWYRQILGQGPELLVQFQDESVVDDSQLPKDRFSAERLKGVDSTLKIQPAELGDSAMYLCASSAGITEAFFGQGTRLTVV.

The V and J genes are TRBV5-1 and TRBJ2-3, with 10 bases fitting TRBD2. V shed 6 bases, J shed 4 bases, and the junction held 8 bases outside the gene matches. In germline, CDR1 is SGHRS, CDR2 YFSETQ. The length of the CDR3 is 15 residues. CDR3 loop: CASTVLAGSSDTQYF. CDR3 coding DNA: TGCGCCAGCACGGTACTAGCGGGATCGTCAGATACGCAGTATTTT.

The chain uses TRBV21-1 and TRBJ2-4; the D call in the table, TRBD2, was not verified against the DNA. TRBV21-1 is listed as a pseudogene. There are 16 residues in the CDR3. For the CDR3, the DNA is TGTGCCAGCAGACTTAATAAGAGGGTAGTCAAAAACATTCAGTACTTC. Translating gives CASRLNKRVVKNIQYF.

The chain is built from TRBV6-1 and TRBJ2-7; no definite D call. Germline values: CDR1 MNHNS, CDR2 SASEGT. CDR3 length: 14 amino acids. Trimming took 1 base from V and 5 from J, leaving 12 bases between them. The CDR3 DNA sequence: TGTGCCAGCAGTGAAGGGCTAGTACGTAACGAGCAGTACTTC. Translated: CASSEGLVRNEQYF.

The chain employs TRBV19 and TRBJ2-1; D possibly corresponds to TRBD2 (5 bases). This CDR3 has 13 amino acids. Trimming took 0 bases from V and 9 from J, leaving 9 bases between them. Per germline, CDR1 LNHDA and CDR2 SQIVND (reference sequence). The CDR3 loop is CASSIELAGEQFF. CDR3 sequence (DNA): TGTGCCAGTAGTATAGAGCTAGCTGGTGAGCAGTTCTTC.

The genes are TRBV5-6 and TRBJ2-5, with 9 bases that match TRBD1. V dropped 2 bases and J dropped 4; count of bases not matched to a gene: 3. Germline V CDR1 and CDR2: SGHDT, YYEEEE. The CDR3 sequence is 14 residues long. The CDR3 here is CASSFDRGVETQYF. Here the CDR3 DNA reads TGTGCCAGCAGCTTTGACAGGGGGGTAGAGACCCAGTACTTC. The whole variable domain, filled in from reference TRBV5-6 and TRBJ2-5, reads DAGVTQSPTHLIKTRGQQVTLRCSPKSGHDTVSWYQQALGQGPQFIFQYYEEEERQRGNFPDRFSGHQFPNYSSELNVNALLLGDSALYLCASSFDRGVETQYFGPGTRLLVL.

The CDR3 region has the DNA TGTGCCAGTCGAACCGGGACGACGAACACTGAAGCTTTCTTT. This codes for CASRTGTTNTEAFF. The chain recombines TRBV6-5 with TRBJ1-1; D perhaps matches TRBD1 (5 bases). From germline, CDR1 is MNHEY and CDR2 SVGAGI. The V end was cut by 9 bases, the J end by 1 base, with 15 bases between. This CDR3 contains 14 residues.

The CDR3 region has the DNA TGTGCCAGCAGCTTGGAGGTCTTCGGAGACACTGAAGCTTTCTTT. Translating gives CASSLEVFGDTEAFF. J is TRBJ1-1 and V is TRBV5-8; no clear D. This CDR3 has 15 amino acids. Looked up from germline, CDR1 is SGHTS and CDR2 is YDEGEE. V was pared by 0 bases and J by 3 bases, with 12 bases between. Full variable domain (outside the CDR3, taken from reference TRBV5-8 and TRBJ1-1): EAGVTQSPTHLIKTRGQQATLRCSPISGHTSVYWYQQALGLGLQFLLWYDEGEERNRGNFPPRFSGRQFPNYSSELNVNALELEDSALYLCASSLEVFGDTEAFFGQGTRLTVV.